This T cell receptor (beta chain) was recovered during a study of CD8 T cells in ankylosing spondylitis. The TCR beta libraries were generated through quantitative 5'-RACE incorporating molecular barcodes. Each CDR3 protein gets one entry after TCRdb re-called the 5' RACE reads with MiXCR. The table lists roughly 700,000 distinct CDR3 sequences, around a fifth of them singletons. With respect to this clonotype: Its specificity is unknown.

The V end lost 4 bases, the J end lost 3 bases, and 13 bases lay between the germline ends. CDR3 size: 15 residues. From germline, CDR1 is MNHEY and CDR2 SVGEGT. Notes on the study in general: Earlier studies detected some motif variants in reactive arthritis synovial fluid and blood. The study looked at matched synovial fluid samples from ankylosing spondylitis patients. Disease-linked clones were reported to be significantly enriched there. Disease-linked clones were found to be CD8+ and relatively rare in peripheral blood. A TCR beta motif of about 8 highly homologous variants appeared characteristic of ankylosing spondylitis blood.

The source is a male donor with ankylosing spondylitis. The specimen was blood, either unsorted or a sorted T cell fraction (not recorded which). The chain combines TRBV6-2 or TRBV6-3 with TRBJ2-1; D unresolved. The CDR3 DNA is TGTGCCAGCAGTTCCATTCGGGTGGACTACAATGAGCAGTTCTTC. It yields the protein CASSSIRVDYNEQFF.